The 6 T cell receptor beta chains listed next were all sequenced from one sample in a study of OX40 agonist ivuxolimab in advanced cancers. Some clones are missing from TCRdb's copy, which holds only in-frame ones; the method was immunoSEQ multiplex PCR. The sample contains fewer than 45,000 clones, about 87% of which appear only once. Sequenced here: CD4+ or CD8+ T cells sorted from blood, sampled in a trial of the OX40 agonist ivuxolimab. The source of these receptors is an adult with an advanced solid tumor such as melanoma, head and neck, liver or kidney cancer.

CDR3 DNA: TGTGCCAGCAGGGCCAGATCGGGCGAGCAGTACTTC. Residues: CASRARSGEQYF. The V gene is TRBV6-1, the J gene TRBJ2-7, with no clear D. This CDR3 contains 12 residues. V was trimmed by 6 bases and J by 6 bases, leaving 12 bases between them. Germline CDR1 MNHNS, CDR2 SASEGT.

The DNA of the CDR3 is TGTGCCAGCGAAACAGGGGGCGCCGGCGATGAAAAACTGTTTTTT. This translates into CASETGGAGDEKLFF. The chain recombines TRBV18 with TRBJ1-4, with 9 bases lining up with TRBD1. The V gene's germline CDR1 is KGHSH and CDR2 LQKENI. J gave up 6 bases and V 8 bases, and 10 bases lay outside the gene matches. The CDR3 is 15 residues long.

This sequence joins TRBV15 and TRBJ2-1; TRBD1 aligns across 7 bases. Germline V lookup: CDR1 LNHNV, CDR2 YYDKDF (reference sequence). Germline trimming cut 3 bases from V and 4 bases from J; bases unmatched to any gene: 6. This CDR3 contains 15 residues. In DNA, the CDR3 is TGTGCCACCAGCAGGGGGACAGAACGATACAATGAGCAGTTCTTC. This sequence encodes CATSRGTERYNEQFF.

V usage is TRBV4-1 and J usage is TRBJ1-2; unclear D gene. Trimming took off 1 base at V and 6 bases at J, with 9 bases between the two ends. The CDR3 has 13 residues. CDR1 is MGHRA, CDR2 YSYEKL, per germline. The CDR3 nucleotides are TGCGCCAGCAGCCAAGTAGGGAGTCATGGCTACACCTTC. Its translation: CASSQVGSHGYTF.

The CDR3 reads CASSYSPAADTIYF. CDR3 bases: TGTGCCAGCAGTTACTCACCGGCGGCGGACACCATATATTTT. The chain links TRBV6-5 to TRBJ1-3; no definite D call. The CDR3 loop spans 14 amino acids. V gave up 0 bases and J gave up 8 bases, with 11 bases separating them. Germline loops: CDR1 MNHEY, CDR2 SVGAGI.

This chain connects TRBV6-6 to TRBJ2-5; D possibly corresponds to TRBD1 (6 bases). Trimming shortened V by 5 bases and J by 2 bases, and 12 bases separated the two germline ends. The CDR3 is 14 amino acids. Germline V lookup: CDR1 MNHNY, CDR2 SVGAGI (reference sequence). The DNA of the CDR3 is TGTGCCAGCAGTCTGAGTCAGGGGCAAGAGACCCAGTACTTC. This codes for CASSLSQGQETQYF.